Sequencing of this T cell receptor (beta chain) was carried out in a study of radiotherapy plus CTLA-4 blockade in lung cancer. Findings and caveats of the study: Following radiotherapy plus ipilimumab, tumor-derived TCR clones expanded in the blood.

The protocol was immunoSEQ multiplex PCR, while the TCRdb copy is restricted to in-frame clones and leaves out a portion. The sample holds about 44,000 clones, roughly three quarters seen once. CDR3 size: 15 residues. With 0 bases removed from V and 5 bases from J, the gap between germline ends came to 13 bases. CDR1 is MGHRA and CDR2 is YSYEKL in the germline V gene. This clone was seen only a few times. What it binds is not known. The rearrangement joins TRBV4-1 to TRBJ2-5; D is possibly TRBD2 (5 bases). This TCR was sampled from a human donor with non-small cell lung cancer whose response to radiotherapy plus ipilimumab could not be evaluated. The starting material was peripheral blood, obtained from a patient treated with radiotherapy plus ipilimumab. CDR3 coding DNA: TGCGCCAGCAGCCAAGAGGGCGAGGGCTTTGAGACCCAGTACTTC. Its translation: CASSQEGEGFETQYF.